The rows below give T cell receptor beta chains drawn from one sample of a study of cytotoxic CD8 clonotypes in ibrutinib-treated CLL. Libraries were prepared by immunoSEQ multiplex PCR; TCRdb keeps only in-frame clonotypes and omits some of them. This sample has around 310,000 clones, with roughly 80% found just once. The sequences come from PBMCs, collected before ibrutinib treatment. The source of these receptors is a human donor with chronic lymphocytic leukemia. Each CDR3 is given with its conserved first and last residue. Fields, in order: D gene, J gene, V gene, CDR3 protein. D genes are given only for firm matches.

- | TRBJ2-3 | TRBV5-4 | CASSTDGTDTQYF
TRBD2 | TRBJ2-3 | TRBV2 | CASSEVLAGVTDTQYF
- | TRBJ2-3 | TRBV4-3 | CASSQPYSGSTDTQYF
TRBD1 | TRBJ2-7 | TRBV2 | CASSENRGNEQYF
- | TRBJ2-5 | TRBV18 | CASSGTYEETQYF
- | TRBJ2-2 | TRBV21-1 | CASSGTSGNTGELFF
TRBD2 | TRBJ2-1 | TRBV9 | CASSVGSGRAKGEQFF
- | TRBJ2-2 | TRBV5-1 | CASSLEGIGELFF
- | TRBJ2-2 | TRBV4-2 | CASSQVGNTGELFF
- | TRBJ1-5 | TRBV7-9 | CASSSSGYQPQHF
TRBD1 | TRBJ1-2 | TRBV4-1 | CASSQTAGTGVLGYTF
TRBD1 | TRBJ2-7 | TRBV5-4 | CASSLGTGIYEQYF
- | TRBJ2-3 | TRBV18 | CASSPGAFADTQYF
- | TRBJ1-4 | TRBV5-1 | CASSTQGSTNEKLFF
- | TRBJ2-3 | TRBV5-5 | CASSLVPDTQYF
- | TRBJ2-5 | TRBV11-2 | CASSSRPGLETQYF
TRBD1 | TRBJ2-3 | TRBV18 | CASSLETGYGTDTQYF
TRBD2 | TRBJ2-2 | TRBV7-7 | CASSRGGPNTGELFF
TRBD2 | TRBJ2-1 | TRBV4-3 | CASRALAGVPNEQFF
- | TRBJ1-3 | TRBV9 | CASSLEGGYSGNTIYF
- | TRBJ2-6 | TRBV7-3 | CASSSNTGSSGANVLTF
- | TRBJ1-4 | TRBV9 | CASSVGTNEKLFF
TRBD2 | TRBJ2-3 | TRBV19 | CASSFQAGVGTDTQYF
- | TRBJ2-1 | TRBV6-5 | CASSSGGAHNEQFF
- | TRBJ2-7 | TRBV28 | CASSPGALRGTSYEQYF
- | TRBJ2-7 | TRBV30 | CAWSPRETYEQYF
TRBD2 | TRBJ2-7 | TRBV30 | CAWSARLADYEQYF
- | TRBJ1-2 | TRBV7-9 | CASSPPVPAHNYGYTF
- | TRBJ2-4 | TRBV9 | CASSVGLLLAKNIQYF
- | TRBJ2-2 | TRBV30 | CAWGEGWLAGELFF
- | TRBJ2-7 | TRBV19 | CATMGSYEQYF
- | TRBJ1-1 | TRBV7-2 | CASSLPETTEAFF
- | TRBJ1-1 | TRBV7-9 | CASSLYRAATEAFF
TRBD2 | TRBJ2-7 | TRBV5-6 | CASSLAGGDEQYF
- | TRBJ2-7 | TRBV30 | CAWSRTGTLGEQYF
- | TRBJ1-5 | TRBV4-2 | CASSQSGSSNLPQHF